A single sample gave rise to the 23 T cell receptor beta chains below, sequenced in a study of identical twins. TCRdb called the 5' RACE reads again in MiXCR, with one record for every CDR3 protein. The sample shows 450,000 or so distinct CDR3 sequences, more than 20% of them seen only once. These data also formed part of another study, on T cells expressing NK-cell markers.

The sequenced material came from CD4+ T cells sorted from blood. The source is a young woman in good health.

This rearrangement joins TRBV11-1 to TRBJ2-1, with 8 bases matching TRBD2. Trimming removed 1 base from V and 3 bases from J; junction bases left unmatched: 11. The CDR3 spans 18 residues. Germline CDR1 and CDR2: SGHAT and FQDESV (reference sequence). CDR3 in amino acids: CASSLGGRRPTFYNEQFF. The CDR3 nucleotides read TGTGCCAGCAGCTTAGGCGGGAGGAGACCCACATTCTACAATGAGCAGTTCTTC. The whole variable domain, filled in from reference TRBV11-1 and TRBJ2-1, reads EAEVAQSPRYKITEKSQAVAFWCDPISGHATLYWYRQILGQGPELLVQFQDESVVDDSQLPKDRFSAERLKGVDSTLKIQPAELGDSAMYLCASSLGGRRPTFYNEQFFGPGTRLTVL.

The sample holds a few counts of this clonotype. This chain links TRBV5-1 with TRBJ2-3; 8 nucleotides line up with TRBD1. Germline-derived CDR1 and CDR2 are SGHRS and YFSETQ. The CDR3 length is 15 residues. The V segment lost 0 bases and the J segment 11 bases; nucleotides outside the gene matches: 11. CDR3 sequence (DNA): TGCGCCAGCAGCTTGGCCACAGGGCCACAGGGGGAGCAGTATTTT. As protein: CASSLATGPQGEQYF.

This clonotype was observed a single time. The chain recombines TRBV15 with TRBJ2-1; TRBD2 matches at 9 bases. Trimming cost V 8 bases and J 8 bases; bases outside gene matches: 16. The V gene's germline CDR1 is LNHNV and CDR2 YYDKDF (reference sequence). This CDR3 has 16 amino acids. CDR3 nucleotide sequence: TGTGCCACCGGGGAAGGGCTAGCGGGAATAAGTGATGAGCAGTTCTTC. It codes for CATGEGLAGISDEQFF.

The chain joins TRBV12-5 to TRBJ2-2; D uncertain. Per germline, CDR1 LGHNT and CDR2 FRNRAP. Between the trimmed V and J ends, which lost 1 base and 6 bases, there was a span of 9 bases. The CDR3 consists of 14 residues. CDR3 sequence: CASGLDGLAGELFF. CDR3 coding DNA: TGTGCTAGTGGTTTGGATGGCTTGGCCGGGGAGCTGTTTTTT.

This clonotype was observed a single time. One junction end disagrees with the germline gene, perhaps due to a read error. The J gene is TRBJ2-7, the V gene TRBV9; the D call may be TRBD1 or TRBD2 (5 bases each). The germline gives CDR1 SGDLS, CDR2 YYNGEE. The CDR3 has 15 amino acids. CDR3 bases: TGTGTCAGCAACGGACACAGCACTTCTACCGAGGGGCAGTACTTC. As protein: CVSNGHSTSTEGQYF.

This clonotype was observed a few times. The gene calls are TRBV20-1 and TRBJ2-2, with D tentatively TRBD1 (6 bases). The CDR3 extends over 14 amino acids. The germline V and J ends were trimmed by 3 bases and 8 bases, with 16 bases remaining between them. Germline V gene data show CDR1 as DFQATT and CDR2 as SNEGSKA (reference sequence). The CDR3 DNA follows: TGCAGTGCTAGTGGGACAAATCTATTGGGGGAGCTGTTTTTT. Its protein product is CSASGTNLLGELFF.

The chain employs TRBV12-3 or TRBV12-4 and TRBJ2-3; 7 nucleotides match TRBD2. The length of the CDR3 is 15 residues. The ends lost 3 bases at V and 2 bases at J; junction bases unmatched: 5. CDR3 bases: TGTGCCAGCAGTTTCAAAGCGGGGAACACAGATACGCAGTATTTT. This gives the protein CASSFKAGNTDTQYF.

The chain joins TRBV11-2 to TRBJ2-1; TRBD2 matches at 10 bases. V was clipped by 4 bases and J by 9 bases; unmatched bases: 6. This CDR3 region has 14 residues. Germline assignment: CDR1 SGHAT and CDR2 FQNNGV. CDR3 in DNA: TGTGCCAGCAGCTCAAGCGGGAGGGTAGTTGAGCAGTTCTTC. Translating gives CASSSSGRVVEQFF.

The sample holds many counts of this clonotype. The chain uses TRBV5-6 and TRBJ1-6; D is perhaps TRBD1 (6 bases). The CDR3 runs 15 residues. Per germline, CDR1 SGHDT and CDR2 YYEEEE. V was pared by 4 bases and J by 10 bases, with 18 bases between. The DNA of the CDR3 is TGTGCCAGCAGCGGGGAAAAGGGACACCCGTCACCCCTCCACTTT. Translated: CASSGEKGHPSPLHF.

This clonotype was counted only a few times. In nucleotides, the CDR3 is TGCAGTGCTAGAGACCCTAATAGGGCTTTTTCGGACTACACCTTC. Its protein product is CSARDPNRAFSDYTF. V is TRBV20-1 and J is TRBJ1-2; D gene ambiguous. Trimming left V 0 bases short and J 10 bases short, with 21 bases between. The CDR3 has 15 residues. The germline V gene has CDR1 DFQATT and CDR2 SNEGSKA (reference sequence).

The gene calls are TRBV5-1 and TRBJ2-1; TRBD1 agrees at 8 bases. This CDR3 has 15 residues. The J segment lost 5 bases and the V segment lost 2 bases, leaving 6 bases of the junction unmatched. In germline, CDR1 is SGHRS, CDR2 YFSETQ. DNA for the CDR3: TGCGCCAGCAGCTTTGTGGACAGGGACGACAATGAGCAGTTCTTC. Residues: CASSFVDRDDNEQFF.

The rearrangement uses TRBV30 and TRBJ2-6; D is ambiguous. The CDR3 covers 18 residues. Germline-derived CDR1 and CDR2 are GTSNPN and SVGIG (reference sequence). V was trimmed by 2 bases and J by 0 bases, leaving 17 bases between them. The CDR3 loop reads CAWSPIKGTVSGANVLTF. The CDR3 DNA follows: TGTGCCTGGAGTCCAATAAAGGGAACCGTCTCTGGGGCCAACGTCCTGACTTTC. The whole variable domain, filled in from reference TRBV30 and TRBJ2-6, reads SQTIHQWPATLVQPVGSPLSLECTVEGTSNPNLYWYRQAAGRGLQLLFYSVGIGQISSEVPQNLSASRPQDRQFILSSKKLLLSDSGFYLCAWSPIKGTVSGANVLTFGAGSRLTVL.

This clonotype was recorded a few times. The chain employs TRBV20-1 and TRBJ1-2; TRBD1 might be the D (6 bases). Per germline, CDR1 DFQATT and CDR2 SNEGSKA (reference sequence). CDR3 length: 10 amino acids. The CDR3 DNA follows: TGCAGGGCGGGGGGCGCAGGCTACACCTTC. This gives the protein CRAGGAGYTF.

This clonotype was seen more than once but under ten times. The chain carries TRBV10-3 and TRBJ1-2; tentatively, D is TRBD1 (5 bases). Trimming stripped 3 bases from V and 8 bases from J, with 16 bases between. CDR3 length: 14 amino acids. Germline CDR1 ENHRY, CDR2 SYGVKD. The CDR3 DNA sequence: TGTGCCATCAGTGAAAGGGAATCTTCAGGGGGCTACACCTTC. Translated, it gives CAISERESSGGYTF.

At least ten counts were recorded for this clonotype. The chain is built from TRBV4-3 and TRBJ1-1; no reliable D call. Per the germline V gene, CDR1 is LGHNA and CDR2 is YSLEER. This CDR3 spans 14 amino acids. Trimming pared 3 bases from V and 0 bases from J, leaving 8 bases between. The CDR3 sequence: CASSQGIMNTEAFF. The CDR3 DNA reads TGCGCCAGCAGCCAGGGGATTATGAACACTGAAGCTTTCTTT.

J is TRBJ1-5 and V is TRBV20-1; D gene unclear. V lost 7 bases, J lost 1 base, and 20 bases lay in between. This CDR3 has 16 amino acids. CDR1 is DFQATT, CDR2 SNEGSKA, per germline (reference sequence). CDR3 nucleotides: TGCAGTGTTAGGCGTGTCGGGGAAGGGAGCAATCAGCCCCAGCATTTT. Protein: CSVRRVGEGSNQPQHF.

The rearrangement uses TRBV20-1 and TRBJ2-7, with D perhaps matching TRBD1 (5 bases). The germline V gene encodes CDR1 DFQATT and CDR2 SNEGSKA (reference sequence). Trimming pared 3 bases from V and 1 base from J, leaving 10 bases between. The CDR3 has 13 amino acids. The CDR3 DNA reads TGCAGTGCTAGGGAACCAGGGTCCTACGAGCAGTACTTC. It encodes CSAREPGSYEQYF.

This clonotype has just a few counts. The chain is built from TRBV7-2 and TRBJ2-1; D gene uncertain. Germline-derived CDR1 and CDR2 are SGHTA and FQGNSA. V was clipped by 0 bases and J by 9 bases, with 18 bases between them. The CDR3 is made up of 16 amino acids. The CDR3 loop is CASSLATTADRVEQFF. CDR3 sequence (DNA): TGTGCCAGCAGCTTAGCCACCACCGCGGACCGGGTTGAGCAGTTCTTC. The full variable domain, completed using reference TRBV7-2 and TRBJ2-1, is GAGVSQSPSNKVTEKGKDVELRCDPISGHTALYWYRQSLGQGLEFLIYFQGNSAPDKSGLPSDRFSAERTGGSVSTLTIQRTQQEDSAVYLCASSLATTADRVEQFFGPGTRLTVL.

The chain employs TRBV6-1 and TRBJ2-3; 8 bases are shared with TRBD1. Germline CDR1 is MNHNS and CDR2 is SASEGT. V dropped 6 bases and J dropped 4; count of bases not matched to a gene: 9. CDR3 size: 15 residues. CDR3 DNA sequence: TGTGCCAGCAGAGAAATGGGACAGGCTCCAGATACGCAGTATTTT. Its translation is CASREMGQAPDTQYF.

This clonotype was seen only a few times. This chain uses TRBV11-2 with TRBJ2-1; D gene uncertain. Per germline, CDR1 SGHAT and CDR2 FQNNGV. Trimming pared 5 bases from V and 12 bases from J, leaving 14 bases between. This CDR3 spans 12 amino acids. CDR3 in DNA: TGTGCCAGCAGCCGCTCCGGCGGTCGGCAGTTCTTC. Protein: CASSRSGGRQFF.

Here the CDR3 reads CASSTGVPDTQYF. Written as DNA, the CDR3 is TGTGCCAGCAGCACAGGGGTCCCAGATACGCAGTATTTT. V is TRBV5-6 and J is TRBJ2-3, with 7 bases lining up with TRBD1. Germline loops: CDR1 SGHDT, CDR2 YYEEEE. V lost 4 bases to trimming and J lost 4 bases; unmatched junction nucleotides: 3. The length of the CDR3 is 13 residues.

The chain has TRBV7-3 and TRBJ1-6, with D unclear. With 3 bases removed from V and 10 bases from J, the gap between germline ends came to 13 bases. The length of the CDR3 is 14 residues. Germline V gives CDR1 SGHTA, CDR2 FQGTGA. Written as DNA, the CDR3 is TGTGCCAGCAGCTTCGCTGGAGGGCAATCACCCCTCCACTTT. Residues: CASSFAGGQSPLHF.

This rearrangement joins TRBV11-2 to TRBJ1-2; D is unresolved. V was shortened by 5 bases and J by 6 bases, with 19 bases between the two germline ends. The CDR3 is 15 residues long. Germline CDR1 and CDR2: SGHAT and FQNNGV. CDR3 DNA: TGTGCCAGCAGCCCTGGACCGAACTATAGGGATGGCTACACCTTC. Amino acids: CASSPGPNYRDGYTF. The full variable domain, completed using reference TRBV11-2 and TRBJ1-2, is EAGVAQSPRYKIIEKRQSVAFWCNPISGHATLYWYQQILGQGPKLLIQFQNNGVVDDSQLPKDRFSAERLKGVDSTLKIQPAKLEDSAVYLCASSPGPNYRDGYTFGSGTRLTVV.